This T cell receptor (beta chain) was found in a study of blood T cells in healthy people across ages. Study background: Using template switching, researchers captured about one barcoded beta molecule for each two T cells.

It was with a sample-barcoded 5' primer and a J-beta primer mix that a second PCR of roughly 7 to 12 cycles was run. TCRdb processed the 5' RACE reads anew with MiXCR; each CDR3 protein has one entry. The sample includes some 1.7 million distinct CDR3 sequences, over 25% of them seen just once. The extraction recovered at least 5.5 micrograms of total RNA per sample. The sample taken for sequencing was blood. This clonotype was obtained from a woman aged 25-40 years in good health.

CDR3 coding DNA: TGTGCCAGCAGCAAGGCCCCGTCGGGTCCAGCGGGAGGTGCAGATACGCAGTATTTT. Translation: CASSKAPSGPAGGADTQYF. The chain employs TRBV21-1 and TRBJ2-3; TRBD2, the table's D call, lacks a check against the DNA. TRBV21-1 is a known pseudogene. The CDR3 extends over 19 amino acids.